This entry describes one TCR beta chain. This specimen comes from a study of blood T cells in healthy people across ages. With a J-beta primer mix and a sample-barcoded 5' primer, a second PCR ran roughly 6 to 11 cycles. TCRdb used MiXCR to reprocess the 5' RACE reads, holding one entry per CDR3 protein. The top ten hold under 9.5% of the sample, which has approximately 760,000 distinct CDR3 sequences, 20% to 25% seen once. Trimming cost V 3 bases and J 7 bases; bases outside gene matches: 13. This CDR3 region has 16 residues. Germline CDR1 is DFQATT and CDR2 is SNEGSKA (reference sequence). Total RNA, at least 5 micrograms per sample, was extracted from PBMCs. The data also belong to a second study, concerning T cells of mothers and their children.

The chain recombines TRBV20-1 with TRBJ2-1, with 9 bases that match TRBD1. The sequence came from a boy aged 10-17 years in good health. Sequenced sample: blood. CDR3 sequence: CSASPGTGKATNEQFF. CDR3 coding DNA: TGCAGTGCTAGTCCCGGGACAGGGAAGGCGACGAATGAGCAGTTCTTC.